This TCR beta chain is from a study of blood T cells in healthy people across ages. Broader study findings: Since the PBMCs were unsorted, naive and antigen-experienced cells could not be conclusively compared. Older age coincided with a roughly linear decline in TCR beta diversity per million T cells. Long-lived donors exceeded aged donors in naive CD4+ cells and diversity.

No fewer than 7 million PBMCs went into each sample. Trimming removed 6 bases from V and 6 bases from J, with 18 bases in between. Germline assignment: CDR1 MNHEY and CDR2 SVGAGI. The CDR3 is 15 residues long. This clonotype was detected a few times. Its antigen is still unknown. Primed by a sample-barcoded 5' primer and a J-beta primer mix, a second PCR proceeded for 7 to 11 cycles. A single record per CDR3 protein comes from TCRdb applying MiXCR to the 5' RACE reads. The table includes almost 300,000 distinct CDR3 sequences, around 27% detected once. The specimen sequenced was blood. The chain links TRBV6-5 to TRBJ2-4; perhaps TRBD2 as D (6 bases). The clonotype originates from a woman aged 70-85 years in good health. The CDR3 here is CASRPKANSGNIQYF. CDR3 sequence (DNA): TGTGCCAGCAGACCCAAAGCAAATAGCGGAAACATTCAGTACTTC.